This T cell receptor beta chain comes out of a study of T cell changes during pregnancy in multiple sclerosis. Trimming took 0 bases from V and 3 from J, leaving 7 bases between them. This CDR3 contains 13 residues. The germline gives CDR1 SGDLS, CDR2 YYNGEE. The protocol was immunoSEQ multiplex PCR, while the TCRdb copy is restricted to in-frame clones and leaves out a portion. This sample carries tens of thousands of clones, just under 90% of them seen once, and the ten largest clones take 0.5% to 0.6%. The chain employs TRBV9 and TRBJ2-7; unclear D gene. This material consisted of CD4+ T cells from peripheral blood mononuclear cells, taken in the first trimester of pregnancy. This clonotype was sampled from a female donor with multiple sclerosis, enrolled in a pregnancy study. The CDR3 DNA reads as TGTGCCAGCAGCGTAGGAACCAGCTACGAGCAGTACTTC. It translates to CASSVGTSYEQYF.